Listed here are 25 T cell receptor beta chains from one sample, sequenced in a study of radiation and T cells in renal cell carcinoma. Time point given: blood 4 weeks post-SBRT, at nephrectomy. Indicated treatment: 15 Gy SBRT to primary tumor, nephrectomy 4 weeks later. Some clones are missing from TCRdb's copy, which holds only in-frame ones; the method was immunoSEQ multiplex PCR. The top ten hold under 10% of the sample, which has roughly 90,000 clones, around four fifths seen once. Sample: blood, taken from a patient whose treatment included radiotherapy and nephrectomy. These receptors were collected from a man in his fifties or sixties with renal cell carcinoma.

The chain links TRBV5-4 to TRBJ1-3; D unclear. This CDR3 is 13 amino acids long. Looked up from germline, CDR1 is SGHNT and CDR2 is YYREEE (reference sequence). Trimming left V 0 bases short and J 2 bases short, with 3 bases between. Here the CDR3 DNA reads TGTGCCAGCAGCTTGGAAACTGGAAACACCATATATTTT. Amino acid sequence: CASSLETGNTIYF.

The V gene is TRBV5-4, the J gene TRBJ1-1; D remains unclear. V lost 9 bases, J lost 3 bases, and 24 bases lay in between. This CDR3 has 16 residues. Germline V CDR1 and CDR2: SGHNT, YYREEE (reference sequence). This chain's CDR3 is CATKLIFRDDDTEAFF. The CDR3 region has the DNA TGTGCCACCAAATTAATATTCCGTGACGATGACACTGAAGCTTTCTTT.

The chain couples TRBV27 to TRBJ2-5, with D perhaps TRBD2 (5 bases). With 0 bases removed from V and 5 bases from J, the gap between germline ends came to 10 bases. Germline CDR1 and CDR2: MNHEY and SMNVEV (reference sequence). The CDR3 totals 14 residues. The CDR3 DNA is TGTGCCAGCAGTTTATCGGACCCGGGGGAGACCCAGTACTTC. This sequence encodes CASSLSDPGETQYF.

V is TRBV27 and J is TRBJ2-7, with D perhaps matching TRBD1 (6 bases). CDR1 MNHEY and CDR2 SMNVEV come from the germline V gene (reference sequence). The CDR3 has 14 residues. Trimming removed 2 bases at V and 2 bases at J, with 10 bases between. CDR3: CASSLRGHTYEQYF. CDR3 DNA: TGTGCCAGCAGTTTACGGGGACATACCTACGAGCAGTACTTC.

This clone was observed a single time. V is TRBV27 and J is TRBJ2-7; D gene unclear. Germline V gene sequence: CDR1 MNHEY, CDR2 SMNVEV (reference sequence). The CDR3 runs to 14 residues. Deletions cut 2 bases from V and 5 bases from J, with 13 bases between. CDR3 loop: CASSLRDIGHEQYF. The CDR3 DNA is TGTGCCAGCAGTTTAAGGGATATAGGGCACGAGCAGTACTTC.

The chain joins TRBV18 to TRBJ1-1, with TRBD1 as a possible D gene (5 bases). Germline V lookup: CDR1 KGHSH, CDR2 LQKENI. V lost 2 bases, J lost 6 bases, and 13 bases lay in between. The CDR3 contains 14 residues. The CDR3, as DNA: TGTGCCAGCTCACCAGCAGGGAATCTCCCTGAAGCTTTCTTT. It specifies CASSPAGNLPEAFF.

The chain combines TRBV4-3 with TRBJ1-5, with TRBD1 matching 11 bases. Germline V gene sequence: CDR1 LGHNA, CDR2 YSLEER. There are 15 residues in the CDR3. The junction had 3 bases not matched to a gene; V was cut back by 5 bases and J by 3 bases. The CDR3: CASSSGQGDNQPQHF. CDR3 nucleotides: TGCGCCAGCAGCTCGGGACAGGGGGACAATCAGCCCCAGCATTTT.

The chain employs TRBV20-1 and TRBJ1-3; no definite D call. This CDR3 is 11 amino acids long. CDR1 is DFQATT, CDR2 SNEGSKA, per germline (reference sequence). The CDR3 protein is CAKHRGNTIYF. CDR3 coding DNA: TGCGCAAAGCACCGCGGAAACACCATATATTTT.

The chain uses TRBV7-6 and TRBJ1-4; 8 positions match TRBD1. Germline CDR1 and CDR2: SGHVS and FNYEAQ. This CDR3 region has 20 residues. The V and J ends lost 1 base and 8 bases, in that order; junction bases with no gene match: 21. CDR3 protein: CASSLVPPDRVWRHLEKLFF. Here the CDR3 DNA reads TGTGCCAGCAGCTTAGTCCCACCGGACAGGGTATGGCGCCATTTAGAAAAACTGTTTTTT.

The chain employs TRBV15 and TRBJ1-5; D may be TRBD1 (5 bases). Between the trimmed V and J ends, which lost 0 bases and 3 bases, there was a span of 12 bases. Germline CDR1 and CDR2: LNHNV and YYDKDF (reference sequence). The CDR3 runs to 16 residues. The CDR3 protein is CATSREQGRVNQPQHF. DNA of the CDR3: TGTGCCACCAGCAGAGAGCAGGGTAGGGTCAATCAGCCCCAGCATTTT.

V usage is TRBV7-2 and J usage is TRBJ1-6; possible D gene TRBD1, 5 bases. Germline lookup yields CDR1 SGHTA and CDR2 FQGNSA. V was pared by 2 bases and J by 6 bases, with 14 bases between. This CDR3 has 16 residues. The CDR3 loop is CASSLYRSGANSPLHF. The CDR3 nucleotides read TGTGCCAGCAGCTTATATCGTAGTGGGGCTAATTCACCCCTCCACTTT.

The sample holds one count of this clone. This chain joins TRBV19 and TRBJ2-3; 7 nucleotides align to TRBD1. Germline V gene lookup returns CDR1 LNHDA and CDR2 SQIVND (reference sequence). The V segment lost 3 bases and the J segment 1 base; nucleotides outside the gene matches: 4. This CDR3 region has 15 residues. The CDR3 sequence is CASSIEGAGTDTQYF. DNA for the CDR3: TGTGCCAGTAGTATTGAGGGGGCGGGCACAGATACGCAGTATTTT.

The chain combines TRBV6-1 with TRBJ1-1; D unresolved. Germline loops: CDR1 MNHNS, CDR2 SASEGT. CDR3 length: 14 residues. V was clipped by 2 bases and J by 6 bases, with 13 bases between them. The CDR3 DNA sequence: TGTGCCAGCAGTGAAACCACCTGGGGTTCTGAAGCTTTCTTT. Translated: CASSETTWGSEAFF.

V usage is TRBV5-4 and J usage is TRBJ2-7, with TRBD1 as a possible D gene (5 bases). This CDR3 contains 14 residues. V was clipped by 1 base and J by 5 bases, with 13 bases between them. Germline V gene data show CDR1 as SGHNT and CDR2 as YYREEE (reference sequence). CDR3 DNA sequence: TGTGCCAGCAGCTTGACAGGCAAAAGTGACGAGCAGTACTTC. The encoded protein is CASSLTGKSDEQYF.

This chain links TRBV29-1 with TRBJ1-2, with D unclear. Germline-derived CDR1 and CDR2 are SQVTM and ANQGSEA. V lost 0 bases and J 4 bases, leaving 6 bases between the germline ends. The CDR3 has 12 amino acids. CDR3 region: CSVEELVYGYTF. The DNA of the CDR3 is TGCAGCGTTGAAGAACTAGTCTATGGCTACACCTTC.

The rearrangement joins TRBV5-1 to TRBJ2-7; 11 nucleotides align to TRBD2. This CDR3 has 15 amino acids. Germline V gene lookup returns CDR1 SGHRS and CDR2 YFSETQ. Trimming cost V 4 bases and J 3 bases; bases outside gene matches: 6. CDR3 nucleotide sequence: TGCGCCAGCAGCCTAGGACTAGCGGGCTTCTACGAGCAGTACTTC. It is translated as CASSLGLAGFYEQYF.

The V call is TRBV7-8, the J call TRBJ2-1, with 7 positions matching TRBD2. Looked up from germline, CDR1 is SGHVS and CDR2 is FQNEAQ. V dropped 2 bases and J dropped 1; count of bases not matched to a gene: 5. The CDR3 length is 16 residues. The CDR3 nucleotides read TGTGCCAGCAGCTTATCGGGAGGACCTTCCTACAATGAGCAGTTCTTC. Translating gives CASSLSGGPSYNEQFF.

The chain carries TRBV5-1 and TRBJ2-2; 8 nucleotides agree with TRBD1. The CDR3 sequence is 16 residues long. The germline V gene has CDR1 SGHRS and CDR2 YFSETQ. V gave up 0 bases and J gave up 8 bases; unmatched junction bases: 9. Here the CDR3 reads CASSLGSGGGTGELFF. The CDR3 nucleotides read TGCGCCAGCAGCTTGGGCTCAGGGGGCGGCACTGGGGAGCTGTTTTTT.

The J gene is TRBJ2-3, the V gene TRBV5-6, with unresolved D. The CDR3 extends over 16 amino acids. Trimming shortened V by 2 bases and J by 4 bases, and 17 bases separated the two germline ends. CDR1 is SGHDT, CDR2 YYEEEE, per germline. CDR3 residues: CASSFETQRPADTQYF. The CDR3 nucleotides are TGTGCCAGCAGCTTCGAAACTCAAAGGCCTGCAGATACGCAGTATTTT.

The genes are TRBV4-1 and TRBJ1-5, with TRBD1 identical over 7 bases. Losses at the gene ends were 6 bases for V and 5 bases for J; bases not matched to a gene: 1. Germline V gene data show CDR1 as MGHRA and CDR2 as YSYEKL. The CDR3 extends over 12 amino acids. CDR3 sequence (DNA): TGCGCCAGCAGGCAGGGGGATCAGCCCCAGCATTTT. Protein: CASRQGDQPQHF.

The chain recombines TRBV29-1 with TRBJ2-7; 10 nucleotides agree with TRBD1. V shed 3 bases and J 5 bases; nucleotides not matched to a gene: 4. The CDR3 runs to 13 residues. Germline V gene sequence: CDR1 SQVTM, CDR2 ANQGSEA. The CDR3 sequence is CSVEDRGSDEQYF. CDR3 DNA sequence: TGCAGCGTTGAGGACAGGGGGTCCGACGAGCAGTACTTC.

This chain connects TRBV7-9 to TRBJ2-7; 7 bases match TRBD2. This CDR3 contains 12 residues. Germline V gene data show CDR1 as SEHNR and CDR2 as FQNEAQ (reference sequence). V was pared by 8 bases and J by 2 bases, with 3 bases of the junction left unmatched. CDR3 sequence reads: CASRRETYEQYF. The CDR3 coding sequence is TGTGCCAGCCGGCGGGAGACCTACGAGCAGTACTTC.

The chain carries TRBV5-1 and TRBJ2-1; D gene unclear. V was clipped by 0 bases and J by 13 bases, with 8 bases between them. This CDR3 has 11 amino acids. CDR1 and CDR2 (germline): SGHRS, YFSETQ. CDR3: CASSLGVFQFF. The CDR3 DNA reads as TGCGCCAGCAGCTTGGGAGTTTTTCAGTTCTTC. Using reference TRBV5-1 and TRBJ2-1 for the parts outside the CDR3, the full variable domain is KAGVTQTPRYLIKTRGQQVTLSCSPISGHRSVSWYQQTPGQGLQFLFEYFSETQRNKGNFPGRFSGRQFSNSRSEMNVSTLELGDSALYLCASSLGVFQFFGPGTRLTVL.

This clone has just one count. This chain uses TRBV5-1 with TRBJ1-6; 7 bases line up with TRBD1. The ends lost 4 bases at V and 7 bases at J; junction bases unmatched: 5. In germline, CDR1 is SGHRS, CDR2 YFSETQ. The CDR3 length is 14 residues. CDR3: CASSPGTANSPLHF. DNA of the CDR3: TGCGCCAGCAGCCCCGGGACAGCCAATTCACCCCTCCACTTT.

The rearrangement uses TRBV7-9 and TRBJ2-6, with a tentative D call TRBD1 (6 bases). Germline lookup yields CDR1 SEHNR and CDR2 FQNEAQ (reference sequence). The V and J ends lost 8 bases and 0 bases respectively, with 11 bases between them. This CDR3 spans 15 amino acids. As DNA, the CDR3 is TGTGCCAGCGGGGGCCGTCACTCTGGGGCCAACGTCCTGACTTTC. It specifies CASGGRHSGANVLTF.